This T cell receptor (beta chain) was recovered during a study of shared clonotypes between healthy human individuals. Study observations and caveats: Generally, naive subsets (rather than memory subsets) showed larger estimated richness.

A deep-level run was used for the assay. The assay was immunoSEQ multiplex PCR, and TCRdb's table has in-frame clones only and misses some. The sample has about 1,800,000 clones, about 95% seen once. Terminally differentiated effector memory CD45RA+ cells were left out of the naive CD8 fraction, which was CD45RO-negative and positively selected for CCR7. Donors comprised healthy HIV-negative adults lacking recent acute infections or vaccinations. Worth noting for this clone: The antigen is not known.

CDR1 and CDR2 from the germline V gene are SGHTA and FQGNSA. The ends were cut back, 1 base at V and 0 bases at J, with 7 bases in the middle. This CDR3 contains 14 residues. The TCR comes from a man younger than 30 in good health. Material for sequencing was naive CD8+ T cells sorted from blood. The chain links TRBV7-2 to TRBJ2-7; D ambiguous. DNA of the CDR3: TGTGCCAGCAGCTTAGGAGCAAGCTCCTACGAGCAGTACTTC. Translation gives CASSLGASSYEQYF.